These 21 T cell receptor beta chains were all obtained from the same sample, sequenced in a study of blood T cell repertoires in COVID-19. Assay used: immunoSEQ multiplex PCR; TCRdb lists only in-frame clones, some missing. The sample shows 90,000 to 120,000 clones, 88% of them seen only once. Sequencing was carried out using peripheral blood. The receptors shown here come from a man aged 50 to 59 with active or convalescent COVID-19.

The chain is built from TRBV15 and TRBJ2-5; 7 bases line up with TRBD1. From germline, CDR1 is LNHNV and CDR2 YYDKDF (reference sequence). The trim removed 3 bases at V and 5 bases at J, leaving 9 bases unmatched. The CDR3 has 15 residues. CDR3 nucleotide sequence: TGTGCCACCAGCAGGACAGGGCCTCGAAGGGAGACCCAGTACTTC. Translated: CATSRTGPRRETQYF.

This sequence joins TRBV7-2 and TRBJ1-4; D is perhaps TRBD1 (5 bases). Germline V lookup: CDR1 SGHTA, CDR2 FQGNSA. The CDR3 is 14 amino acids. Trimming cost V 1 base and J 5 bases, with 8 bases left between them. CDR3 amino acids: CASSLDRGNEKLFF. CDR3 nucleotides: TGTGCCAGCAGCTTAGATAGGGGAAATGAAAAACTGTTTTTT.

This rearrangement joins TRBV4-1 to TRBJ1-2; 7 bases map to TRBD1. From germline, CDR1 is MGHRA and CDR2 YSYEKL. This CDR3 is 16 amino acids long. The ends lost 3 bases at V and 3 bases at J; junction bases unmatched: 10. The CDR3 nucleotides read TGCGCCAGCAGCCAGCCCAGACAGGGATTTGACTATGGCTACACCTTC. Translation: CASSQPRQGFDYGYTF.

This sequence joins TRBV28 and TRBJ2-5, with a weak D call TRBD1 (5 bases). Germline CDR1 is MDHEN and CDR2 is SYDVKM. V was shortened by 3 bases and J by 13 bases, with 12 bases between the two germline ends. The CDR3 is 11 residues long. The DNA of the CDR3 is TGTGCCAGCAGTTTTGGCCAGGGTCTGTACTTC. Encoded protein: CASSFGQGLYF.

V and J are TRBV28 and TRBJ1-3; D is undetermined. There are 14 residues in the CDR3. V was clipped by 6 bases and J by 1 base, with 10 bases between them. Germline CDR1 and CDR2: MDHEN and SYDVKM. The DNA for the CDR3 is TGTGCCAGCAGCTCCTTCGGGTCTGGAAACACCATATATTTT. This translates into CASSSFGSGNTIYF. Complete variable domain (other parts from reference TRBV28 and TRBJ1-3): DVKVTQSSRYLVKRTGEKVFLECVQDMDHENMFWYRQDPGLGLRLIYFSYDVKMKEKGDIPEGYSVSREKKERFSLILESASTNQTSMYLCASSSFGSGNTIYFGEGSWLTVV.

The rearrangement joins TRBV10-3 to TRBJ2-3; TRBD2 agrees at 7 bases. Germline values: CDR1 ENHRY, CDR2 SYGVKD. The V and J ends lost 1 base and 9 bases, in that order; junction bases with no gene match: 19. This CDR3 region has 18 residues. The CDR3 here is CAISEYGSGTPPAGTQYF. The CDR3 region has the DNA TGTGCCATCAGTGAGTACGGGTCAGGCACGCCTCCAGCGGGGACGCAGTATTTT.

In DNA, the CDR3 is TGTGCCAGCAGCCAAAACGCCCAACAGGGAAGTGGCTACACCTTC. This encodes CASSQNAQQGSGYTF. V usage is TRBV3-1 (or the pseudogene TRBV3-2) and J usage is TRBJ1-2, with a tentative D call TRBD1 (6 bases). The CDR3 runs to 15 residues. Trimming took off 2 bases at V and 7 bases at J, with 17 bases between the two ends. Germline V gene data show CDR1 as LGHDT and CDR2 as YNNKEL (reference sequence).

The rearrangement links TRBV27 to TRBJ1-1; D is uncertain. This CDR3 comprises 13 residues. Trimming removed 6 bases at V and 4 bases at J, with 12 bases between. Germline V gene sequence: CDR1 MNHEY, CDR2 SMNVEV (reference sequence). This CDR3 reads CASRLVAATEAFF. The CDR3, as DNA: TGTGCCAGCAGATTGGTTGCGGCCACTGAAGCTTTCTTT.

In its sample, this clone was seen a few times. The chain couples TRBV19 to TRBJ2-1, with 11 nucleotides matching TRBD2. CDR3 length: 19 residues. Germline V lookup: CDR1 LNHDA, CDR2 SQIVND (reference sequence). V was pared by 5 bases and J by 4 bases, with 16 bases of the junction left unmatched. The DNA of the CDR3 is TGTGCCAGTAGTCCTAAGACTAGCGGGACTTACGGGATATACAATGAGCAGTTCTTC. Translated, it gives CASSPKTSGTYGIYNEQFF.

This sequence joins TRBV14 and TRBJ1-5; 7 bases are shared with TRBD1. Germline loops: CDR1 SGHDN, CDR2 FVKESK. This CDR3 contains 14 residues. J lost 3 bases, V lost 5 bases, and 4 bases had no gene match. The CDR3, as DNA: TGTGCCAGCAGCTCGGGACAGTTCAATCAGCCCCAGCATTTT. This codes for CASSSGQFNQPQHF.

The V and J genes are TRBV6-6 and TRBJ2-2; 7 positions agree with TRBD1. Trimming at V came to 8 bases and at J to 6 bases, leaving 9 bases not matched to a gene. Per the germline V gene, CDR1 is MNHNY and CDR2 is SVGAGI (reference sequence). The CDR3 consists of 14 residues. CDR3 DNA sequence: TGTGCCAGCTCCGACAGGGAATCACCCGGGGAGCTGTTTTTT. It encodes CASSDRESPGELFF.

The J gene is TRBJ2-3, the V gene TRBV2, with 8 bases that match TRBD1. Germline V gene lookup returns CDR1 SNHLY and CDR2 FYNNEI. Unmatched junction bases numbered 7, after V lost 10 bases and J lost 4 bases. CDR3 length: 13 amino acids. DNA for the CDR3: TGTGCCATCAAGGACAGGGCCCCAGATACGCAGTATTTT. Its translation is CAIKDRAPDTQYF.

This clone showed up just a few times. The chain uses TRBV29-1 and TRBJ2-3; 8 positions match TRBD2. The CDR3 runs 13 residues. Germline trimming cut 6 bases from V and 3 bases from J; bases unmatched to any gene: 5. Germline V gene lookup returns CDR1 SQVTM and CDR2 ANQGSEA. The CDR3 spells CSVGTRVTDTQYF. The CDR3 region has the DNA TGCAGCGTCGGGACTAGAGTTACAGATACGCAGTATTTT.

A word on this clone: A junction end diverges from the germline sequence, so it may reflect a read error. This rearrangement joins TRBV19 to TRBJ2-1; 10 bases match TRBD2. The CDR3 runs 15 residues. Germline lookup yields CDR1 LNHDA and CDR2 SQIVND (reference sequence). The CDR3 coding sequence is TGTGCCAGTACCCAGCGGGAGGGCCGGTACACTGAGCAGTTCTTC. Translation gives CASTQREGRYTEQFF.

V usage is TRBV19 and J usage is TRBJ2-1; 10 bases align to TRBD2. Germline V gene lookup returns CDR1 LNHDA and CDR2 SQIVND (reference sequence). V lost 5 bases, J lost 5 bases, and 6 bases stayed unmatched. This CDR3 region has 15 residues. The CDR3 DNA reads as TGTGCCAGTAGTCCCAGGACTAGCGGAAACAATGAGCAGTTCTTC. Its translation: CASSPRTSGNNEQFF.

The chain couples TRBV27 to TRBJ1-6, with D uncertain. The germline CDR1 and CDR2 sequences are MNHEY and SMNVEV (reference sequence). Trimming removed 6 bases at V and 5 bases at J, with 11 bases between. CDR3 length equals 14 residues. CDR3 in DNA: TGTGCCAGCAGCCCACAAGGAGATAATTCACCCCTCCACTTT. As protein: CASSPQGDNSPLHF.

The chain couples TRBV18 to TRBJ1-5, with D possibly matching TRBD1 (5 bases). Trimming cost V 2 bases and J 5 bases, with 10 bases left between them. This CDR3 region has 14 residues. Germline-derived CDR1 and CDR2 are KGHSH and LQKENI. The CDR3: CASSPSGLYQPQHF. The CDR3 coding sequence is TGTGCCAGCTCACCATCAGGGCTTTATCAGCCCCAGCATTTT.

The J gene is TRBJ2-7, the V gene TRBV29-1; weak D call: TRBD1 (5 bases). Trimming removed 6 bases at V and 3 bases at J, with 12 bases between. CDR1 and CDR2 (germline): SQVTM, ANQGSEA. The CDR3 sequence is 12 residues long. Here the CDR3 reads CSVATDNYEQYF. Written as DNA, the CDR3 is TGCAGCGTCGCGACAGATAACTACGAGCAGTACTTC.

DNA for the CDR3: TGTGCCAGCAGCCGCTGGACAGGGGATAGCAATCAGCCCCAGCATTTT. Protein product: CASSRWTGDSNQPQHF. The V call is TRBV28, the J call TRBJ1-5, with 9 bases that match TRBD1. The CDR3 covers 16 residues. V gave up 6 bases and J gave up 0 bases; unmatched junction bases: 6. The germline V gene has CDR1 MDHEN and CDR2 SYDVKM.

This clone was picked up a small number of times. The chain recombines TRBV5-6 with TRBJ1-6, with TRBD1 matching 9 bases. Germline CDR1 SGHDT, CDR2 YYEEEE. Germline trimming cut 2 bases from V and 6 bases from J; bases unmatched to any gene: 6. The CDR3 has 16 residues. The CDR3 coding sequence is TGTGCCAGCAGCTTCAGCGGGACAGGGATTAATTCACCCCTCCACTTT. It encodes CASSFSGTGINSPLHF.

The V gene is TRBV4-3, the J gene TRBJ2-7; 10 bases match TRBD2. The germline CDR1 and CDR2 sequences are LGHNA and YSLEER. V was pared by 1 base and J by 2 bases, with 11 bases of the junction left unmatched. The CDR3 extends over 18 amino acids. In DNA, the CDR3 is TGCGCCAGCAGCCAAGCTTATAGTCGGAGCGGGAGGGCCTACGAGCAGTACTTC. Translated, it gives CASSQAYSRSGRAYEQYF.